A selection of T cell receptor beta chains follows, all from one sample in a study of T cells in Graves' hyperthyroidism and ophthalmopathy. MiXCR was run by TCRdb on the multiplex PCR reads, yielding one entry per CDR3 protein. The table lists about 560,000 distinct CDR3 sequences, 35% to 55% of them singletons, with 8% to 8.5% in the top ten. Sequencing input: peripheral blood or thyroid tissue (not recorded which). The receptors come from a woman aged 18-29 years with Graves' hyperthyroidism. Each CDR3 is given with its conserved first and last residue. The D gene is left open where the match is weak. Expanded clones get a size class; other rows say once, few or many, or leave the size out.

J,size,V,D,CDR3,DNA
TRBJ2-7,.,TRBV19,.,CASSISTAREQYF,TGTGCCAGTAGTATCTCGACGGCGAGGGAGCAGTACTTC
TRBJ1-5,many,TRBV7-8,.,CASSLEGEPQHF,TGTGCCAGCAGCTTAGAGGGGGAGCCCCAGCATTTT
TRBJ1-1,many,TRBV10-3,.,CAISEPGRDTEAFF,TGTGCCATCAGTGAGCCGGGACGGGACACTGAAGCTTTCTTT
TRBJ2-7,few,TRBV5-1,TRBD1,CASSLGTGTGGHEQYF,TGCGCCAGCAGCTTGGGAACCGGGACAGGGGGCCACGAGCAGTACTTC
TRBJ2-7,many,TRBV29-1,.,CSVDLGGEQYF,TGCAGCGTTGATTTGGGGGGCGAGCAGTACTTC
TRBJ1-5,.,TRBV7-9,TRBD1,CASSSGTGGANQPQHF,TGTGCCAGCAGCTCCGGGACAGGGGGCGCGAACCAGCCCCAGCATTTT
TRBJ2-2,.,TRBV6-4,.,CASTQGWEGGYTGELFF,TGTGCCAGCACCCAGGGGTGGGAAGGAGGCTACACCGGGGAGCTGTTTTTT
TRBJ2-5,many,TRBV24-1,.,CATSDFPGSSEETQYF,TGTGCCACCAGTGATTTTCCAGGTTCGTCCGAAGAGACCCAGTACTTC
TRBJ2-7,.,TRBV12-3/TRBV12-4,.,CASSSGTSIAYEQYF,TGTGCCAGCAGTTCGGGGACTTCAATTGCCTACGAGCAGTACTTC
TRBJ1-6,many,TRBV12-3/TRBV12-4,.,CASSFQGSPLHF,TGTGCCAGCAGTTTTCAGGGATCACCCCTCCACTTT
TRBJ1-1,many,TRBV7-2,.,CASSSGTAAGNTEAFF,TGTGCCAGCAGCTCCGGGACCGCGGCGGGGAACACTGAAGCTTTCTTT
TRBJ1-3,.,TRBV10-1,TRBD1,CASSEGQEGNTIYF,TGCGCCAGCAGTGAGGGACAGGAAGGAAACACCATATATTTT
TRBJ1-1,many,TRBV6-5,TRBD1,CASTTGTGTEAFF,TGTGCCAGCACCACCGGGACAGGCACTGAAGCTTTCTTT
TRBJ1-1,.,TRBV7-9,.,CASSLIGTVNEAFF,TGTGCCAGCAGTCTCATCGGGACGGTCAATGAAGCTTTCTTT
TRBJ1-5,few,TRBV7-9,.,CASSFYRDGSNQPQHF,TGTGCCAGCAGCTTTTACCGGGACGGAAGCAATCAGCCCCAGCATTTT
TRBJ2-5,many,TRBV6-6,.,CASRGGGQTQYF,TGTGCCAGCAGAGGGGGAGGACAGACCCAGTACTTC
TRBJ2-7,.,TRBV7-6,TRBD2,CASSLTSGASEQYF,TGTGCCAGCAGCTTGACTAGCGGGGCCTCCGAGCAGTACTTC
TRBJ1-2,.,TRBV10-3,TRBD1,CASIERQGGYGYTF,TGTGCCAGCATAGAGCGACAGGGAGGCTATGGCTACACCTTC
TRBJ1-4,many,TRBV29-1,.,CSVGAATNEKLFF,TGCAGCGTTGGGGCCGCAACTAATGAAAAACTGTTTTTT
TRBJ2-7,once,TRBV29-1,TRBD1,CSVAGTGGYYEQYF,TGCAGCGTCGCCGGGACAGGGGGTTACTACGAGCAGTACTTC
TRBJ2-5,once,TRBV24-1,.,CATSDGRSGTQYF,TGTGCCACCAGTGATGGACGGAGTGGGACCCAGTACTTC
TRBJ1-5,.,TRBV29-1,TRBD1,CSQGDRGNQPQHF,TGCAGCCAAGGGGACAGGGGTAATCAGCCCCAGCATTTT
TRBJ2-2,many,TRBV7-8,.,CASRLTGELFF,TGTGCCAGCCGCCTCACCGGGGAGCTGTTTTTT
TRBJ1-2,few,TRBV19,.,CASSLGRTTGYGYTF,TGTGCCAGTAGTTTGGGACGGACAACTGGCTATGGCTACACCTTC
TRBJ1-5,few,TRBV7-9,.,CASSLNGGGNQPQHF,TGTGCCAGCAGCCTCAATGGTGGAGGCAATCAGCCCCAGCATTTT
TRBJ2-7,few,TRBV7-2,.,CASSLSRARVIHEQYF,TGTGCCAGCAGCCTCAGCCGGGCCAGGGTTATCCACGAGCAGTACTTC
TRBJ1-2,.,TRBV9,.,CASSPSGVSTANYGYTF,TGTGCCAGCAGCCCCTCCGGAGTCAGCACAGCTAACTATGGCTACACCTTC
TRBJ1-5,.,TRBV2,.,CASSRQYSQPQHF,TGTGCCAGCAGTAGACAGTACAGTCAGCCCCAGCATTTT
TRBJ2-2,few,TRBV7-8,TRBD2,CASSPGLAGVTTGELFF,TGTGCCAGCAGCCCGGGACTAGCGGGAGTTACCACCGGGGAGCTGTTTTTT
TRBJ1-6,.,TRBV2,TRBD1,CASRETGPNSPLHF,TGTGCCAGCAGGGAGACAGGGCCCAATTCACCCCTCCACTTT
TRBJ1-4,many,TRBV24-1,.,CATSAGRSEKLFF,TGTGCCACCAGTGCGGGACGATCGGAAAAACTGTTTTTT
TRBJ2-6,.,TRBV6-5,TRBD2,CASSSQGLAGVGANVLTF,TGTGCCAGCAGTTCACAGGGACTAGCGGGAGTTGGGGCCAACGTCCTGACTTTC
TRBJ1-1,.,TRBV5-1,.,CASNLMGKNTEAFF,TGCGCCAGCAACCTAATGGGGAAGAACACTGAAGCTTTCTTT
TRBJ2-5,many,TRBV7-2,.,CASSWRETQYF,TGTGCCAGCAGCTGGAGAGAGACCCAGTACTTC
TRBJ2-7,.,TRBV6-5,.,CASSYSRTTDEQYF,TGTGCCAGCAGTTACTCGAGGACTACGGACGAGCAGTACTTC